Presented here are 5 T cell receptor beta chains from one specimen sequenced in a study of T cell responses to AZD1222 COVID-19 vaccine. Profiling relied on immunoSEQ multiplex PCR, and the TCRdb table lists in-frame clones only, not all of them. The sample consists of 130,000 or so clones, about 94% of them appearing once. Sequencing was performed on peripheral blood, taken on day 0 of AZD1222 vaccination. These receptors were collected from an adult in good health.

The chain carries TRBV10-3 and TRBJ2-3; perhaps TRBD1 as D (6 bases). CDR3 length: 14 amino acids. Germline lookup yields CDR1 ENHRY and CDR2 SYGVKD. V lost 1 base, J lost 4 bases, and 9 bases lay in between. The CDR3 DNA sequence: TGTGCCATCAGTGAGTTAGGGACACCAGATACGCAGTATTTT. Encoded protein: CAISELGTPDTQYF.

This rearrangement joins TRBV7-9 to TRBJ1-3; D possibly corresponds to TRBD1 (5 bases). Germline V gives CDR1 SEHNR, CDR2 FQNEAQ (reference sequence). The CDR3 consists of 15 residues. The ends were cut back, 1 base at V and 4 bases at J, with 11 bases in the middle. In DNA, the CDR3 is TGTGCCAGCAGCTTAGGATCCGGGACGGGAAACACCATATATTTT. Translation gives CASSLGSGTGNTIYF.

This chain joins TRBV6-5 and TRBJ2-2, with TRBD1 matching 9 bases. The CDR3 length is 13 residues. V shed 11 bases, J shed 4 bases, and the junction held 5 bases outside the gene matches. Germline values: CDR1 MNHEY, CDR2 SVGAGI. As DNA, the CDR3 is TGTGCCTCGCGACAGGGGGTCACCGGGGAGCTGTTTTTT. It codes for CASRQGVTGELFF.

The V gene is TRBV2, the J gene TRBJ1-2; unclear D gene. V dropped 6 bases and J dropped 6 bases, with 11 bases sitting between them. The CDR3 is 12 amino acids. Germline assignment: CDR1 SNHLY and CDR2 FYNNEI. The CDR3, as DNA: TGTGCCAGCAGACCCCTCGTCGATGGCTACACCTTC. Translating it yields CASRPLVDGYTF.

The chain combines TRBV12-3 or TRBV12-4 with TRBJ2-1; D is ambiguous. V shed 6 bases and J shed 7 bases, with 13 bases lying between them. CDR3 length: 13 amino acids. The CDR3 loop is CASSLEIRNEQFF. CDR3 coding DNA: TGTGCCAGCAGCCTAGAGATACGAAATGAGCAGTTCTTC.